The 13 T cell receptor beta chains below were found in one sample sequenced in a study of blood T cells in healthy people across ages. Together with a sample-barcoded 5' primer, a J-beta primer mix was included in a second PCR lasting roughly 6 to 12 cycles. In TCRdb, the 5' RACE reads were re-called with MiXCR into one record per CDR3 protein. The sample contains approximately 600,000 distinct CDR3 sequences, roughly three fifths of which appear only once. The specimen sequenced was blood. Receptors originate from a man in his fifties or sixties in good health.

A few counts support this clonotype. The CDR3 DNA reads TGTGCCAGCAGTTTCACCCCTTTTCCAACGGGCTATGGCTACACCTTC. As protein: CASSFTPFPTGYGYTF. V usage is TRBV12-3 or TRBV12-4 and J usage is TRBJ1-2; the D is unclear. Trimming shortened V by 3 bases and J by 4 bases, and 18 bases separated the two germline ends. This CDR3 has 16 amino acids.

Only a few counts were recorded for this clonotype. V gene TRBV3-1 combines with J gene TRBJ2-7; D gene ambiguous. The J call is uncertain, as TRBJ2-5 better fits the DNA end. The germline V gene has CDR1 LGHDT and CDR2 YNNKEL (reference sequence). The CDR3 contains 13 residues. The CDR3, as DNA: TGTGCCAGCAGCCAGGGCTCCCGGGAGACCCAGTACTTC. Protein product: CASSQGSRETQYF.

This clonotype turned up a few times. The chain employs TRBV5-6 and TRBJ2-6, with D tentatively TRBD2 (6 bases). There are 15 residues in the CDR3. Trimming left V 3 bases short and J 2 bases short, with 9 bases between. CDR1 and CDR2 from the germline V gene are SGHDT and YYEEEE. The CDR3 DNA sequence: TGTGCCAGCAGCTGGAGGGTTACTGGGGCCAACGTCCTGACTTTC. This encodes CASSWRVTGANVLTF.

The DNA of the CDR3 is TGTGCCAGCAGTCCGAGGACAGCCAGTGAAAAACTGTTTTTT. This encodes CASSPRTASEKLFF. This rearrangement joins TRBV28 to TRBJ1-4, with D perhaps TRBD1 (6 bases). Germline V lookup: CDR1 MDHEN, CDR2 SYDVKM. V lost 5 bases, J lost 7 bases, and 14 bases lay in between. This CDR3 spans 14 amino acids.

This clonotype was seen only a few times. The chain employs TRBV29-1 and TRBJ2-1, with a tentative D call TRBD1 (6 bases). V was cut by 4 bases and J by 3 bases, with 19 bases left in between. Germline CDR1 is SQVTM and CDR2 is ANQGSEA. The length of the CDR3 is 16 residues. Here the CDR3 DNA reads TGCAGCGTTGCGGGCCGGGCAGGGGCGAACTACAATGAGCAGTTCTTC. It specifies CSVAGRAGANYNEQFF.

A note on this clonotype: A much bigger clone sits one base away, suggesting this may be a read error. The chain joins TRBV20-1 to TRBJ2-5; D not resolved. Germline V gives CDR1 DFQATT, CDR2 SNEGSKA (reference sequence). V was shortened by 0 bases and J by 11 bases, with 10 bases between the two germline ends. The CDR3 consists of 11 residues. The CDR3 protein is CSAREYGEQYF. The DNA of the CDR3 is TGCAGTGCTAGAGAGTATGGTGAGCAGTACTTC.

This clonotype was seen a single time. The junction departs from the called germline gene at one end, perhaps through a read error. The chain combines TRBV6-5 with TRBJ1-2; possibly TRBD1 for D (5 bases). Looked up from germline, CDR1 is MNHEY and CDR2 is SVGAGI. The CDR3 totals 13 residues. CDR3 DNA: TGTGCCAGCAGTCACTCAGGGCCGGTTGGCTACACCTTC. It is translated as CASSHSGPVGYTF.

This clonotype was seen a few times. The rearrangement uses TRBV29-1 and TRBJ1-2; D possibly corresponds to TRBD1 (5 bases). CDR1 is SQVTM, CDR2 ANQGSEA, per germline. V was cut by 5 bases and J by 3 bases, with 13 bases left in between. This CDR3 contains 13 residues. In DNA, the CDR3 is TGCAGCGTTCGTAGAGGGGCAGACTATGGCTACACCTTC. Translation: CSVRRGADYGYTF.

The chain joins TRBV7-9 to TRBJ2-1; either TRBD1 or TRBD2 may supply D (5 bases each). The CDR3 covers 15 residues. The V and J ends lost 6 bases and 13 bases respectively, with 25 bases between them. Per germline, CDR1 SEHNR and CDR2 FQNEAQ (reference sequence). CDR3 in amino acids: CASSPSLGRGTSQFF. CDR3 coding DNA: TGTGCCAGCAGTCCGAGCCTGGGACGCGGAACCTCCCAGTTCTTC.

This clonotype came up a few times. The chain recombines TRBV15 with TRBJ2-5, with TRBD1 as a possible D gene (5 bases). The CDR3 is made up of 14 amino acids. V was trimmed by 1 base and J by 5 bases, leaving 11 bases between them. The V gene's germline CDR1 is LNHNV and CDR2 YYDKDF (reference sequence). Here the CDR3 reads CATSRAGQGETQYF. As DNA, the CDR3 is TGTGCCACCAGCAGAGCAGGGCAGGGTGAGACCCAGTACTTC.

V usage is TRBV15 and J usage is TRBJ1-1; D is perhaps TRBD1 (6 bases). The CDR3 covers 15 residues. Between the trimmed V and J ends, which lost 0 bases and 3 bases, there was a span of 11 bases. Germline CDR1 is LNHNV and CDR2 is YYDKDF (reference sequence). CDR3 in DNA: TGTGCCACCAGCAGAGAGACAGGCGGGTACACTGAAGCTTTCTTT. It specifies CATSRETGGYTEAFF.

V usage is TRBV12-3 or TRBV12-4 and J usage is TRBJ2-3, with 10 bases matching TRBD2. The CDR3 is made up of 16 amino acids. The V gene end was trimmed by 5 bases and the J gene end by 4 bases; junction bases not matched to a gene: 9. The CDR3: CASSQSGGAESDTQYF. The CDR3 bases are TGTGCCAGCAGTCAGAGCGGGGGGGCCGAGTCAGATACGCAGTATTTT.

This clonotype was recorded a few times. The chain couples TRBV28 to TRBJ1-1, with D maybe TRBD1 (5 bases). The CDR3 spans 15 residues. CDR1 is MDHEN, CDR2 SYDVKM, per germline. Trimming shortened V by 4 bases and J by 6 bases, and 18 bases separated the two germline ends. The CDR3: CASSSKRMGEPEAFF. The CDR3 nucleotides read TGTGCCAGCAGTTCCAAGCGGATGGGGGAACCTGAAGCTTTCTTT. Based on the CDR3 plus reference TRBV28 and TRBJ1-1, the full variable domain is DVKVTQSSRYLVKRTGEKVFLECVQDMDHENMFWYRQDPGLGLRLIYFSYDVKMKEKGDIPEGYSVSREKKERFSLILESASTNQTSMYLCASSSKRMGEPEAFFGQGTRLTVV.